This is a list of T cell receptor beta chains from one sample in a study. TCRdb fed the 5' RACE reads into MiXCR, producing one record per CDR3 protein. The top ten hold 4.3% of the sample, which has 35,000 to 50,000 distinct CDR3 sequences, around 23% seen once. Sample: Tregs sorted from a lymph node. These receptors were taken from a female donor with breast cancer. CDR3s include the opening cysteine and the closing phenylalanine or tryptophan. D genes are given only for firm matches. Clone size is not always given. Where it is, it says once, few, many or a class for expanded clones.

>NA|TRBV4-2|NA|TRBJ2-7|14
CTSSSTGGGYEQYF
TGTACCAGCAGCTCGACAGGAGGAGGGTACGAGCAGTACTTC
>few|TRBV10-3|NA|TRBJ2-1|15
CAISESRDSYNEQFF
TGTGCCATCAGTGAGTCAAGGGATTCGTACAATGAGCAGTTCTTC
>few|TRBV6-5|TRBD1|TRBJ2-5|14
CASSLTGFGETQYF
TGTGCCAGCAGTTTGACAGGGTTTGGTGAGACCCAGTACTTC
>many|TRBV20-1|TRBD2|TRBJ2-3|16
CSARDIGLAGGDTQYF
TGCAGTGCTAGAGATATCGGTCTAGCGGGAGGTGATACGCAGTATTTT
>NA|TRBV9|NA|TRBJ1-2|19
CASSARGHSSGTANYGYTF
TGTGCCAGCAGCGCTCGTGGCCATAGCTCTGGAACCGCTAACTATGGCTACACCTTC
>NA|TRBV2|NA|TRBJ1-3|14
CASSRTPGGNTIYF
TGTGCCAGCAGTAGAACCCCGGGAGGAAACACCATATATTTT
>NA|TRBV18|NA|TRBJ2-1|16
CASSPLRLSSYNEQFF
TGTGCCAGCTCACCATTGCGCCTGAGCTCCTACAATGAGCAGTTCTTC
>NA|TRBV4-1|NA|TRBJ1-1|16
CASSQLIVYGYPEAFF
TGCGCCAGCAGCCAATTGATCGTATATGGCTACCCTGAAGCTTTCTTT
>NA|TRBV6-1|TRBD1|TRBJ2-3|16
CASSGGQGASTDTQYF
TGTGCCAGCAGTGGGGGACAGGGGGCTAGCACAGATACGCAGTATTTT
>many|TRBV4-1|NA|TRBJ1-6|16
CASSHQTGNEASPLHF
TGCGCCAGCAGCCATCAAACAGGGAACGAGGCTTCACCCCTCCACTTT
>few|TRBV12-3/TRBV12-4|TRBD2|TRBJ2-3|16
CASRRGVSGGAETQYF
TGTGCCAGCAGGCGGGGTGTGAGCGGGGGGGCCGAAACGCAGTATTTT
>NA|TRBV11-2|TRBD2|TRBJ2-5|17
CASSPTWTSGRGETQYF
TGTGCCAGCAGCCCCACGTGGACTAGCGGGAGAGGGGAGACCCAGTACTTC
>NA|TRBV6-5|TRBD1|TRBJ1-4|15
CASSPPGTGDEKLFF
TGTGCCAGCAGTCCTCCCGGGACAGGGGATGAAAAACTGTTTTTT
>many|TRBV6-5|NA|TRBJ1-4|15
CASSLSSATNEKLFF
TGTGCCAGCAGTCTTTCATCTGCAACTAATGAAAAACTGTTTTTT
>NA|TRBV6-1|NA|TRBJ2-1|13
CASSEAGAPGQLF
TGTGCCAGCAGTGAAGCGGGGGCCCCTGGCCAGCTCTTC
>NA|TRBV27|NA|TRBJ2-5|12
CASSRGLGTQYF
TGTGCCAGCAGTCGGGGGCTAGGGACCCAGTACTTC
>many|TRBV7-3|NA|TRBJ2-3|13
CASSLGTGDTQYF
TGTGCCAGCAGCTTGGGGACCGGAGATACGCAGTATTTT